These 23 T cell receptor beta chains share one sample of origin, sequenced in a study of T cells expressing NK-cell markers. TCRdb derives one entry per CDR3 protein from the 5' RACE reads, leaving out DNA. The record lists over 250,000 distinct CDR3 sequences, of which the ten most abundant hold around 3.9%. Source material: blood T cells: a sorted CD56 or NKG2C T cell subset, CD4+ or CD8+ T cells, or bulk PBMC T cells (not recorded which). The receptors originated from a woman aged 18 to 75 in good health.

V usage is TRBV20-1 and J usage is TRBJ2-1; the D call from TCRdb, TRBD2, cannot be confirmed without DNA. The CDR3 extends over 14 amino acids. CDR1 and CDR2 from the germline V gene are DFQATT and SNEGSKA (reference sequence). This CDR3 is CSAPGASGRNEQFF.

The chain links TRBV20-1 to TRBJ1-1. The CDR3 totals 12 residues. CDR1 and CDR2 from the germline V gene are DFQATT and SNEGSKA (reference sequence). CDR3 sequence reads: CSAAEVHTEAFF.

The chain links TRBV20-1 to TRBJ1-1. CDR3 size: 14 residues. Germline V lookup: CDR1 DFQATT, CDR2 SNEGSKA (reference sequence). The CDR3 reads CSAMEIRANTEAFF.

The gene calls are TRBV9 and TRBJ1-4; TCRdb reports TRBD1, a call that lacks DNA to check it against. Germline V gene data show CDR1 as SGDLS and CDR2 as YYNGEE. CDR3 size: 17 residues. The CDR3 is CASSPRDNGATNEKLFF.

V usage is TRBV9 and J usage is TRBJ2-5; absent DNA, TCRdb's TRBD1 call cannot be checked. Per the germline V gene, CDR1 is SGDLS and CDR2 is YYNGEE. CDR3 size: 13 residues. The CDR3 sequence: CASSAGQYQTQYF. The whole variable domain, filled in from reference TRBV9 and TRBJ2-5, reads DSGVTQTPKHLITATGQRVTLRCSPRSGDLSVYWYQQSLDQGLQFLIQYYNGEERAKGNILERFSAQQFPDLHSELNLSSLELGDSALYFCASSAGQYQTQYFGPGTRLLVL.

The V and J genes are TRBV7-3 and TRBJ2-1; checking the TCRdb D call of TRBD2 is not possible without DNA. Germline CDR1 SGHTA, CDR2 FQGTGA. The CDR3 runs 16 residues. CDR3 sequence reads: CASSAQTSGGLNEQFF.

The V and J genes are TRBV7-2 and TRBJ1-6. The CDR3 covers 17 residues. Germline CDR1 and CDR2: SGHTA and FQGNSA. This CDR3 reads CASSSQVWESYNSPLHF.

The V call is TRBV27, the J call TRBJ2-7; the D call of TRBD1 rests on TCRdb alone, since no DNA is present to check it. The germline V gene has CDR1 MNHEY and CDR2 SMNVEV (reference sequence). The CDR3 has 13 amino acids. CDR3 in amino acids: CASWGSSSYEQYF.

The chain joins TRBV12-3 or TRBV12-4 to TRBJ1-2. The CDR3 consists of 13 residues. The CDR3 sequence: CASSSNLAAGYTF.

The V and J genes are TRBV12-3 or TRBV12-4 and TRBJ1-4. The CDR3 has 13 amino acids. CDR3 loop: CASSSGLGEKLFF.

The genes are TRBV4-1 and TRBJ1-2; the TCRdb D gene call, TRBD1, has no DNA to confirm it. Germline CDR1 MGHRA, CDR2 YSYEKL. The CDR3 loop spans 17 amino acids. The CDR3 reads CASSQAFGAGALGGYTF.

This sequence joins TRBV20-1 and TRBJ2-1; TCRdb lists TRBD2, though no DNA is available to test this call. The germline V gene encodes CDR1 DFQATT and CDR2 SNEGSKA (reference sequence). The CDR3 extends over 16 amino acids. The CDR3 here is CSAAHFRGALGNEQFF.

V is TRBV4-1 and J is TRBJ1-1; the TRBD1 assignment by TCRdb is unverifiable without DNA. CDR1 and CDR2 (germline): MGHRA, YSYEKL. The CDR3 spans 15 residues. The CDR3 protein is CASSQVAGWVTEAFF.

The genes are TRBV7-2 and TRBJ1-6. The germline gives CDR1 SGHTA, CDR2 FQGNSA. The CDR3 is 15 amino acids. CDR3 region: CASSLRVEETSPLHF.

The chain combines TRBV6-5 with TRBJ1-5; without DNA, the TCRdb call of TRBD1 cannot be checked. There are 16 residues in the CDR3. CDR1 is MNHEY, CDR2 SVGAGI, per germline. CDR3 region: CASSYSREGAYQPQHF.

This chain connects TRBV7-9 to TRBJ1-1; TCRdb reports TRBD1, a call that lacks DNA to check it against. The V gene's germline CDR1 is SEHNR and CDR2 FQNEAQ (reference sequence). The length of the CDR3 is 14 residues. The CDR3 is CASSLDQGNTEAFF.

The V and J genes are TRBV12-3 or TRBV12-4 and TRBJ2-7; no DNA is available, so the TRBD2 call from TCRdb remains unchecked. CDR3 length equals 16 residues. The CDR3 here is CASSFRESSLFYEQYF.

The chain combines TRBV12-3 or TRBV12-4 with TRBJ2-1; TCRdb's D call of TRBD2 is untestable without DNA. This CDR3 contains 16 residues. This chain's CDR3 is CASRSAGTSGRGEQFF.

The chain is built from TRBV7-3 and TRBJ2-1. Germline V CDR1 and CDR2: SGHTA, FQGTGA. The CDR3 is 11 residues long. CDR3 residues: CASSPGTRQFF.

The genes are TRBV29-1 and TRBJ2-3. The CDR3 loop spans 12 amino acids. Germline V CDR1 and CDR2: SQVTM, ANQGSEA. The CDR3 reads CSATESTDTQYF.

This chain connects TRBV7-3 to TRBJ2-1. CDR3 length: 15 amino acids. From germline, CDR1 is SGHTA and CDR2 FQGTGA. The CDR3 loop reads CASSFGRASYNEQFF.

CDR3: CASSLRGRTNTEAFF. The chain combines TRBV27 with TRBJ1-1; TCRdb returns TRBD1, unconfirmable since there is no DNA. This CDR3 is built from 15 residues. CDR1 MNHEY and CDR2 SMNVEV come from the germline V gene (reference sequence).

CDR3 residues: CASSLADRGAANEKLFF. The V and J genes are TRBV12-3 or TRBV12-4 and TRBJ1-4; the D call of TRBD1 rests on TCRdb alone, since no DNA is present to check it. The CDR3 runs to 17 residues.